This T cell receptor beta chain came from a study of molecular identifiers for immune sequencing clone quantification. Notes on the study in general: Over 97% of CMV-specific effector molecules, but under 1% of naive ones, were in clones above 20 copies. Sizes of clones that are highly expanded could be underestimated (if identical TCR molecules share a barcode).

Ten or more counts support this clonotype. What it binds is not known. TCRdb fed the PCR reads into MiXCR, producing one record per CDR3 protein. The table has around 480,000 distinct CDR3 sequences, about a fifth seen once. The source material was naive CD8+ T cells from blood, with Jurkat cell RNA spiked in. Subset in this sample: FACS-sorted CD8+CD4-CCR7+CD45RA+ naive T cells. The source of this sequence is a human donor in good health. Some libraries in this study had Jurkat cell RNA spiked in.

CDR3 amino acids: CASGLGTSGATDTQYF. The CDR3 DNA reads as TGCGCCAGCGGGCTGGGGACTAGCGGGGCCACAGATACGCAGTATTTT. This sequence joins TRBV5-1 and TRBJ2-3; TRBD2 aligns across 13 bases. The junction had 7 bases not matched to a gene; V was cut back by 7 bases and J by 2 bases. Germline loops: CDR1 SGHRS, CDR2 YFSETQ. The CDR3 totals 16 residues.